This TCR beta chain appears in the sequencing data of a study of a mutant IDH1 vaccine in newly diagnosed glioma. Study summary: Patients received vaccination from 4-6 weeks after radiotherapy alone, or with temozolomide cycles. Averaging roughly 40 years of age, treated patients were about 60% male and approximately 40% female.

Turning to this clone: The antigen is unknown.

Specified time point: week 35, safety follow-up. Each vaccine dose was 300 ug of mutant IDH1 20-mer peptide, with topical imiquimod. Patients underwent eight vaccinations, which took place in weeks 1, 3, 5, 7, 11, 15, 19 and 23. J was trimmed by 6 bases and V by 7 bases; bases with no gene match: 4. The CDR3 contains 13 residues. Germline lookup yields CDR1 SGHNT and CDR2 YYREEE (reference sequence). Study conclusions and caveats: Immune responses induced by the vaccine were seen in roughly 93% of patients, spanning multiple MHC alleles.

Here immunoSEQ multiplex PCR was the method, and the copy in TCRdb shows in-frame clones only, minus some. Of some 42,000 clones listed, 83% were seen once; the top ten hold about 4.6%. The clonotype originates from a woman between 45 and 60 years old with glioma. The rearrangement links TRBV5-4 to TRBJ2-1; 10 bases agree with TRBD1. This sample comprised PBMCs, obtained from a glioma patient whose treatment included an IDH1 peptide vaccine. CDR3 DNA: TGTGCCAGCTGCGACAGGGGGCTCAATGAGCAGTTCTTC. Translation: CASCDRGLNEQFF.